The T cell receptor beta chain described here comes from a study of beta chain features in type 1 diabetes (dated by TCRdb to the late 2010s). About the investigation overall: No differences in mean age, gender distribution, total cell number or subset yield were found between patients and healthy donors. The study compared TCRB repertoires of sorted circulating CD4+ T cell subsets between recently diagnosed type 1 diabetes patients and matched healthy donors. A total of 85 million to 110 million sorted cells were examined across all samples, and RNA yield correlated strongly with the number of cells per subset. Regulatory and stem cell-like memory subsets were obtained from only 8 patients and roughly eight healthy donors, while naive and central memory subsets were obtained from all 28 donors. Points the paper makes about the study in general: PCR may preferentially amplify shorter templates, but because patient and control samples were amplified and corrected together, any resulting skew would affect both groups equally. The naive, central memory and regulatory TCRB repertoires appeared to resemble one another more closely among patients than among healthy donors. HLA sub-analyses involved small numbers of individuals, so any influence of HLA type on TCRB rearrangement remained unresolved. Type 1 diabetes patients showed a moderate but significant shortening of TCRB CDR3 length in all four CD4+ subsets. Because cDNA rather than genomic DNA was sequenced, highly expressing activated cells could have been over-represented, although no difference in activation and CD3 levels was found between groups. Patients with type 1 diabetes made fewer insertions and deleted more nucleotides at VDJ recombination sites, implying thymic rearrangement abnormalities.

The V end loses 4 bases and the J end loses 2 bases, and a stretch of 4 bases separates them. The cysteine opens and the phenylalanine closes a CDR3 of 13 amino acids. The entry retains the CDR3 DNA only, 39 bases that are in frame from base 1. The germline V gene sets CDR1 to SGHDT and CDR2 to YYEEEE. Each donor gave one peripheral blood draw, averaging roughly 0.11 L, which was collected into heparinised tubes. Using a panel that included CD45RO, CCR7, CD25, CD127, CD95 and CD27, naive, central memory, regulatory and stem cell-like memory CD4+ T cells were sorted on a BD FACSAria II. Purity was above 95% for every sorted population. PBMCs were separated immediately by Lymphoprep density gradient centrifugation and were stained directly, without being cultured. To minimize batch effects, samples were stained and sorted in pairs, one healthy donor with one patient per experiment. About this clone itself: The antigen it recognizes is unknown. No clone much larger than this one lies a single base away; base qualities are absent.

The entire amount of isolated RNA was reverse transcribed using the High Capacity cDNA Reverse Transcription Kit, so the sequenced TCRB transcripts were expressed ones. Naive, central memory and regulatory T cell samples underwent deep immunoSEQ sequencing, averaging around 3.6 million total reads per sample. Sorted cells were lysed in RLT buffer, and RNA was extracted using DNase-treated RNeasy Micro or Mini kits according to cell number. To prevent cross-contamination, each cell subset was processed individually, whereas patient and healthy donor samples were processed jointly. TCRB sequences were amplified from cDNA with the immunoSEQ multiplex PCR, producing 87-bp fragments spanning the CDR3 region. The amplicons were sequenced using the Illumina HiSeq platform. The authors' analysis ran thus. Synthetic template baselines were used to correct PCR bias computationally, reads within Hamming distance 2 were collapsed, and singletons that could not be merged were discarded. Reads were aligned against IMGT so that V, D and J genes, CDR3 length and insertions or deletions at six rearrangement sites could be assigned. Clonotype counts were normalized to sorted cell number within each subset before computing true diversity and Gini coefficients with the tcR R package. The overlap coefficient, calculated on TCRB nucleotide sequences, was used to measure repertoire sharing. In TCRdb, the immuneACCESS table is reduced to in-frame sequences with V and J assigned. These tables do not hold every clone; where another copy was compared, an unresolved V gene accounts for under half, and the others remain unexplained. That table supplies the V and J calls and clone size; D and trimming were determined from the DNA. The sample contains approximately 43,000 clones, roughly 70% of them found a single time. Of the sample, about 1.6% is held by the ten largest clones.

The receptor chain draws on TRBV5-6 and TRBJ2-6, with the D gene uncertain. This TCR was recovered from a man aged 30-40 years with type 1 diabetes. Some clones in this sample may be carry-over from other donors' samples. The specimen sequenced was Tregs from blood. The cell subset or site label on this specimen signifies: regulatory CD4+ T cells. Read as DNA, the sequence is TGTGCCAGCAGCCGTACTGGGGCCAACGTCCTGACTTTC. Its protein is CASSRTGANVLTF.